Shown below are 27 T cell receptor beta chains from a single sample sequenced in a study of PD-1 blockade in classical Hodgkin lymphoma. Some clones are missing from TCRdb's copy, which holds only in-frame ones; the method was immunoSEQ multiplex PCR. The sample carries 15,000 to 20,000 clones, 83% recorded once. The time point denotes: cycle 4 day 1 (C4D1), after about 6 weeks of nivolumab. Every patient experienced relapse after autologous stem cell transplantation, and brentuximab vedotin exposure varied. The material sequenced was peripheral blood mononuclear cells (PBMCs), taken before the fourth cycle of nivolumab. The receptor set was obtained from a human donor with classical Hodgkin lymphoma.

This clone has more than one count but fewer than ten. V gene TRBV23-1 combines with J gene TRBJ1-1, with 7 positions matching TRBD1. TRBV23-1 has ORF status, its function being uncertain. The CDR3 totals 18 residues. V gave up 7 bases and J gave up 7 bases; unmatched junction bases: 24. The CDR3 nucleotides read TGCGCCAGCAAAATCGGGGGGAGGGACAGCCACACCCCCGGTGAAGCTTTCTTT. It specifies CASKIGGRDSHTPGEAFF.

The V gene is TRBV5-1, the J gene TRBJ1-6; the D gene is possibly TRBD1 (5 bases). The CDR3 has 16 residues. Germline V gene lookup returns CDR1 SGHRS and CDR2 YFSETQ. Trimming removed 4 bases from V and 5 bases from J, with 16 bases in between. The DNA for the CDR3 is TGCGCCAGCAGCCTAGATGGGGGTGTAGATAATTCACCCCTCCACTTT. Residues: CASSLDGGVDNSPLHF.

The chain recombines TRBV5-1 with TRBJ2-1, with 7 bases that match TRBD1. Germline-derived CDR1 and CDR2 are SGHRS and YFSETQ. J was trimmed by 7 bases and V by 4 bases; bases with no gene match: 8. CDR3 length: 14 residues. In nucleotides, the CDR3 is TGCGCCAGCAGCCAATTCCCACAGGGGAATGAGCAGTTCTTC. It yields the protein CASSQFPQGNEQFF.

This chain uses TRBV6-6 with TRBJ1-1; 9 nucleotides line up with TRBD1. The CDR3 covers 15 residues. The J segment lost 8 bases and the V segment lost 6 bases, leaving 13 bases of the junction unmatched. The germline gives CDR1 MNHNY, CDR2 SVGAGI (reference sequence). CDR3 protein: CASSNPGQGVLEAFF. In DNA, the CDR3 is TGTGCCAGCAGCAACCCGGGACAGGGTGTTCTGGAAGCTTTCTTT.

V and J are TRBV7-6 and TRBJ2-2; 8 bases agree with TRBD2. Germline trimming cut 2 bases from V and 5 bases from J; bases unmatched to any gene: 7. From germline, CDR1 is SGHVS and CDR2 FNYEAQ. The CDR3 spans 16 residues. The CDR3 DNA reads as TGTGCCAGCAGCTTAACTCCGGGAGGGAGGACCGGGGAGCTGTTTTTT. It codes for CASSLTPGGRTGELFF.

The chain is built from TRBV11-2 and TRBJ2-7; tentatively, D is TRBD2 (5 bases). Trimming pared 5 bases from V and 3 bases from J, leaving 11 bases between. The CDR3 extends over 13 amino acids. Germline lookup yields CDR1 SGHAT and CDR2 FQNNGV. CDR3 sequence reads: CASSREGSYEQYF. CDR3 coding DNA: TGTGCCAGCAGCCGAGAGGGCAGCTACGAGCAGTACTTC.

The chain has TRBV7-9 and TRBJ2-3, with no clear D. The CDR3 is 14 amino acids. The V end lost 3 bases, the J end lost 2 bases, and 9 bases lay between the germline ends. CDR1 is SEHNR and CDR2 is FQNEAQ in the germline V gene (reference sequence). The CDR3: CASSLFGDTDTQYF. The CDR3 nucleotides are TGTGCCAGCAGCTTGTTTGGTGACACAGATACGCAGTATTTT.

The chain carries TRBV6-5 and TRBJ1-2; 7 positions agree with TRBD1. J was trimmed by 4 bases and V by 5 bases; bases with no gene match: 10. CDR1 is MNHEY, CDR2 SVGAGI, per germline. The CDR3 is made up of 15 amino acids. CDR3 residues: CASSPLQGYGYGYTF. In DNA, the CDR3 is TGTGCCAGCAGTCCATTACAGGGGTACGGCTATGGCTACACCTTC.

The chain is built from TRBV2 and TRBJ1-5, with 10 bases identical to TRBD1. CDR3 length: 15 residues. The germline CDR1 and CDR2 sequences are SNHLY and FYNNEI. Trimming removed 6 bases from V and 3 bases from J; junction bases left unmatched: 5. DNA for the CDR3: TGTGCCAGCAGGTTTGGGACAGGGGCCAATCAGCCCCAGCATTTT. Translation: CASRFGTGANQPQHF.

In the case of this clone: Other DNA sequences in this specimen translate into the identical CDR3. The chain recombines TRBV5-1 with TRBJ2-1, with 7 bases identical to TRBD2. The CDR3 is 15 residues long. The ends lost 0 bases at V and 3 bases at J; junction bases unmatched: 3. Germline V gene lookup returns CDR1 SGHRS and CDR2 YFSETQ. As DNA, the CDR3 is TGCGCCAGCAGCTTGGCCGGGGGGAACTACAATGAGCAGTTCTTC. This encodes CASSLAGGNYNEQFF.

The chain carries TRBV7-9 and TRBJ1-4; TRBD1 aligns across 9 bases. The ends lost 5 bases at V and 5 bases at J; junction bases unmatched: 6. The CDR3 is 15 amino acids. Germline loops: CDR1 SEHNR, CDR2 FQNEAQ (reference sequence). CDR3 in amino acids: CASSQTTGGNEKLFF. The CDR3 DNA follows: TGTGCCAGCAGCCAAACGACAGGGGGAAATGAAAAACTGTTTTTT.

The chain combines TRBV9 with TRBJ1-5, with D hard to call. CDR3 length: 14 residues. Trimming stripped 0 bases from V and 6 bases from J, with 10 bases between. From germline, CDR1 is SGDLS and CDR2 YYNGEE. The CDR3 sequence: CASSVGAISQPQHF. CDR3 DNA: TGTGCCAGCAGCGTAGGAGCCATCAGTCAGCCCCAGCATTTT.

This clone occurred a few times. J is TRBJ1-1 and V is TRBV5-1; D remains ambiguous. The V end lost 4 bases, the J end lost 1 base, and 20 bases lay between the germline ends. The length of the CDR3 is 17 residues. Germline lookup yields CDR1 SGHRS and CDR2 YFSETQ. The CDR3 sequence: CASSRTPMDFSNTEAFF. CDR3 coding DNA: TGCGCCAGCAGCCGTACCCCGATGGACTTTTCGAACACTGAAGCTTTCTTT.

Concerning this clone: At one boundary the junction diverges from the germline segment, which might be a read error. The chain recombines TRBV7-7 with TRBJ2-5; D possibly corresponds to TRBD1 (5 bases). Looked up from germline, CDR1 is SSHAT and CDR2 is FNYEAQ (reference sequence). This CDR3 has 16 amino acids. CDR3 sequence (DNA): TGTGCTAGCAGCTTAGAAGTGGGGCCACCCCAAGAGACCCAGTACTTC. It translates to CASSLEVGPPQETQYF.

The chain employs TRBV29-1 and TRBJ1-1; D is undetermined. The CDR3 consists of 12 residues. Deletions cut 5 bases from V and 5 bases from J, with 12 bases between. Germline assignment: CDR1 SQVTM and CDR2 ANQGSEA. The CDR3 bases are TGCAGCGTTTGGGTGGAGGGAACTGAAGCTTTCTTT. It translates to CSVWVEGTEAFF.

The chain recombines TRBV5-1 with TRBJ1-6; D gene uncertain. V shed 4 bases and J shed 7 bases, with 12 bases lying between them. This CDR3 has 14 amino acids. The germline V gene has CDR1 SGHRS and CDR2 YFSETQ. In DNA form, the CDR3 reads TGCGCCAGCAGCGAGGACTCTTCAAATTCACCCCTCCACTTT. Translation: CASSEDSSNSPLHF.

J is TRBJ2-5 and V is TRBV5-5; D possibly corresponds to TRBD2 (5 bases). The germline CDR1 and CDR2 sequences are SGHKS and YYEKEE (reference sequence). This CDR3 has 15 amino acids. Trimming removed 2 bases at V and 2 bases at J, with 13 bases between. The CDR3 DNA sequence: TGTGCCAGCAGCTTATGGGCGGGCGATCAAGAGACCCAGTACTTC. Protein: CASSLWAGDQETQYF.

The chain links TRBV5-1 to TRBJ2-7; D not resolved. The V gene's germline CDR1 is SGHRS and CDR2 YFSETQ. The CDR3 has 15 amino acids. Trimming removed 0 bases at V and 0 bases at J, with 10 bases between. CDR3 residues: CASSLGSPSSYEQYF. The DNA of the CDR3 is TGCGCCAGCAGCTTGGGGTCCCCTAGCTCCTACGAGCAGTACTTC.

The rearrangement joins TRBV5-1 to TRBJ2-2; 10 nucleotides align to TRBD2. The germline V gene encodes CDR1 SGHRS and CDR2 YFSETQ. The trim removed 4 bases at V and 2 bases at J, leaving 2 bases unmatched. The CDR3 consists of 15 residues. This CDR3 is CASSPSGGNTGELFF. CDR3 DNA: TGCGCCAGCAGCCCTAGCGGGGGTAACACCGGGGAGCTGTTTTTT.

This chain links TRBV19 with TRBJ2-3; D gene unclear. Germline values: CDR1 LNHDA, CDR2 SQIVND (reference sequence). Trimming left V 7 bases short and J 4 bases short, with 12 bases between. The CDR3 is made up of 13 amino acids. CDR3 protein: CASNIAAADTQYF. CDR3 DNA: TGTGCCAGTAACATCGCCGCGGCAGATACGCAGTATTTT.

The chain uses TRBV7-9 and TRBJ1-2; D unresolved. Deletions cut 4 bases from V and 2 bases from J, with 14 bases between. The V gene's germline CDR1 is SEHNR and CDR2 FQNEAQ (reference sequence). The CDR3 contains 15 residues. CDR3 DNA sequence: TGTGCCAGCAGCTCCGAAGTGGGCTTGAACTATGGCTACACCTTC. Protein product: CASSSEVGLNYGYTF.

V is TRBV6-5 and J is TRBJ1-2; D uncertain. Trimming stripped 5 bases from V and 3 bases from J, with 13 bases between. CDR3 length: 14 amino acids. Per the germline V gene, CDR1 is MNHEY and CDR2 is SVGAGI. The CDR3 DNA reads as TGTGCCAGCAGTCAGCTTCCAGAGTACTATGGCTACACCTTC. Translated, it gives CASSQLPEYYGYTF.

V is TRBV5-6 and J is TRBJ2-2; no clear D gene. The CDR3 runs 13 residues. Germline V gene lookup returns CDR1 SGHDT and CDR2 YYEEEE. Trimming shortened V by 3 bases and J by 4 bases, and 7 bases separated the two germline ends. This CDR3 reads CASSYHPTGELFF. The CDR3 DNA is TGTGCCAGCAGCTATCATCCCACCGGGGAGCTGTTTTTT.

This sequence joins TRBV13 and TRBJ1-6; possibly TRBD1 for D (6 bases). The V end was cut by 3 bases, the J end by 7 bases, with 10 bases between. Per the germline V gene, CDR1 is PRHDT and CDR2 is FYEKMQ (reference sequence). CDR3 length: 14 amino acids. This CDR3 reads CASSLDSGNSPLHF. CDR3 nucleotide sequence: TGTGCCAGCAGCTTGGACAGCGGAAATTCACCCCTCCACTTT.

This sequence joins TRBV19 and TRBJ1-1; D uncertain. Germline V gene data show CDR1 as LNHDA and CDR2 as SQIVND (reference sequence). Trimming took 8 bases from V and 5 from J, leaving 12 bases between them. This CDR3 spans 12 amino acids. DNA for the CDR3: TGTGCCAGTCGCCCAGCTGGAACTGAAGCTTTCTTT. Amino acid sequence: CASRPAGTEAFF.

The chain recombines TRBV7-9 with TRBJ2-2; D gene ambiguous. This CDR3 has 12 residues. Trimming stripped 7 bases from V and 5 bases from J, with 8 bases between. CDR1 is SEHNR and CDR2 is FQNEAQ in the germline V gene (reference sequence). The CDR3 sequence: CASIGATGELFF. The CDR3 DNA sequence: TGTGCCAGCATAGGAGCGACCGGGGAGCTGTTTTTT.

The chain employs TRBV4-3 and TRBJ1-6, with 8 bases lining up with TRBD1. V shed 0 bases, J shed 7 bases, and the junction held 5 bases outside the gene matches. The CDR3 runs to 16 residues. Germline V lookup: CDR1 LGHNA, CDR2 YSLEER. This CDR3 reads CASSQDLGTGNSPLHF. The CDR3 DNA sequence: TGCGCCAGCAGCCAAGATCTCGGGACAGGCAATTCACCCCTCCACTTT.